This T cell receptor (beta chain) was sequenced for a study of technical replicates of blood from a few donors. This clone has just one count. The method was immunoSEQ multiplex PCR; TCRdb's version includes in-frame clones alone and lacks a portion of them. The sample holds more than 75,000 clones; roughly 94% are singletons and the top ten take 0.35% to 0.4%. This clonotype originated in a human donor in good health. Sequenced: T cells isolated from PBMCs.

CDR3 loop: CASSLVPVNTGELFF. The CDR3 region has the DNA TGTGCCAGCAGCTTAGTTCCAGTGAACACCGGGGAGCTGTTTTTT. V usage is TRBV5-6 and J usage is TRBJ2-2; D is unclear. Germline V gene data show CDR1 as SGHDT and CDR2 as YYEEEE. Trimming left V 2 bases short and J 1 base short, with 9 bases between. The CDR3 contains 15 residues.